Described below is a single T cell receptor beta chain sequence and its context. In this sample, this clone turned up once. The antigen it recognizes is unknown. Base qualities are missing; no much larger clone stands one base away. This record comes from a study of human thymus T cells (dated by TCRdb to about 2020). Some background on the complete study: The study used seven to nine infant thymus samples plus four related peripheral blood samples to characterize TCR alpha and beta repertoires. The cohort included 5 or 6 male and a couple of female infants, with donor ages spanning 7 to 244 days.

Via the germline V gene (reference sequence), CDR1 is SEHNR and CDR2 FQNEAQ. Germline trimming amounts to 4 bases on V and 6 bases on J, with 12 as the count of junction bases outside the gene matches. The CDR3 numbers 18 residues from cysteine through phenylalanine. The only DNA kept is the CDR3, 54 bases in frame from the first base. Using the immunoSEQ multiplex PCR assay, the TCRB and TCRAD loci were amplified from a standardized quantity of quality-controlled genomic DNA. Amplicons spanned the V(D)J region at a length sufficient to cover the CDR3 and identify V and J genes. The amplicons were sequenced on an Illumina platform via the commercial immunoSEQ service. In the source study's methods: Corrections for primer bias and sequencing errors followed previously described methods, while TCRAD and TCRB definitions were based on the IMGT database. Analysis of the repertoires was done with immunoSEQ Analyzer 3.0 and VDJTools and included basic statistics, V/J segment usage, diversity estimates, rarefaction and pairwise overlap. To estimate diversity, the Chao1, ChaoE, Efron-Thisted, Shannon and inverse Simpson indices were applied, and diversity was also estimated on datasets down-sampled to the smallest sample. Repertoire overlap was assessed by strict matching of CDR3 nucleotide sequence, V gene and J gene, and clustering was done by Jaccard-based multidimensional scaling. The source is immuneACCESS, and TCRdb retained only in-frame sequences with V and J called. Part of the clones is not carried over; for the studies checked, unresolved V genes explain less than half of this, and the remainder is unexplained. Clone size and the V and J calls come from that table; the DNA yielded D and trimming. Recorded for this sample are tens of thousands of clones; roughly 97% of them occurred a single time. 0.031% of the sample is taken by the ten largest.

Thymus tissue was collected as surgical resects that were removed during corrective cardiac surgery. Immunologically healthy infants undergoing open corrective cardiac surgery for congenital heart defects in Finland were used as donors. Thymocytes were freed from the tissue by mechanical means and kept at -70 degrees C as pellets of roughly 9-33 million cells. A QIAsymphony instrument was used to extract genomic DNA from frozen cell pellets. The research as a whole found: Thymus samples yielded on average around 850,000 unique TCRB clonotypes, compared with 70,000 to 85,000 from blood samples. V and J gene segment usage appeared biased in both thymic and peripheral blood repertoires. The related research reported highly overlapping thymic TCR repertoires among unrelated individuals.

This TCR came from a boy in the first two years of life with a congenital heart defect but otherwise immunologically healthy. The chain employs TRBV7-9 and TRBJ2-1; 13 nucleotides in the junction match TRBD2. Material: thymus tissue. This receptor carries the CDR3 CASSSGLAGVQGGNEQFF. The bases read TGTGCCAGCAGCTCCGGACTAGCGGGAGTTCAAGGCGGCAATGAGCAGTTCTTC.